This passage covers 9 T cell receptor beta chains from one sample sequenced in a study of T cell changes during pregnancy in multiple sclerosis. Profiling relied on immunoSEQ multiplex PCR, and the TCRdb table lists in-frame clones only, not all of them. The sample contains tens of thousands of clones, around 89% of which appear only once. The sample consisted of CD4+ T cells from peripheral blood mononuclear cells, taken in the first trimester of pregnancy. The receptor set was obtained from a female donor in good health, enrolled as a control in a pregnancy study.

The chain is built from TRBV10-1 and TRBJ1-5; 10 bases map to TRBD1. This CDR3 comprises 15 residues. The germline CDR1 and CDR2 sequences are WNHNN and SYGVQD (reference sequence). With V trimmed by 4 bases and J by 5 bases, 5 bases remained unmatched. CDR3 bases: TGCGCCAGCAGTGTCCGCGGGACAGGGGATCAGCCCCAGCATTTT. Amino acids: CASSVRGTGDQPQHF.

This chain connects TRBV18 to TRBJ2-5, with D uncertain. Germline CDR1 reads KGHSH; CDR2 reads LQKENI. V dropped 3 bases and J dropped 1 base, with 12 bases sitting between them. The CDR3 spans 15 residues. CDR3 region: CASSPVASPQETQYF. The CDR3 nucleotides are TGTGCCAGCTCACCCGTGGCTAGTCCCCAAGAGACCCAGTACTTC. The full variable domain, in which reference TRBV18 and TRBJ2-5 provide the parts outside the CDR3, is NAGVMQNPRHLVRRRGQEARLRCSPMKGHSHVYWYRQLPEEGLKFMVYLQKENIIDESGMPKERFSAEFPKEGPSILRIQQVVRGDSAAYFCASSPVASPQETQYFGPGTRLLVL.

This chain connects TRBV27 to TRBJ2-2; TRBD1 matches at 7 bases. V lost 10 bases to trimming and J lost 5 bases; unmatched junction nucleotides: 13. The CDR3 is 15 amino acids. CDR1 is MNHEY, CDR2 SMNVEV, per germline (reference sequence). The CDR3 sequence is CATADEGAQTGELFF. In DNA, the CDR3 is TGTGCCACCGCCGACGAGGGGGCGCAAACCGGGGAGCTGTTTTTT.

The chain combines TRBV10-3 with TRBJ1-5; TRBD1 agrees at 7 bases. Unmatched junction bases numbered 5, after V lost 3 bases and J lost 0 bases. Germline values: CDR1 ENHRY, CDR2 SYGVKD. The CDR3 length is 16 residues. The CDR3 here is CAISDPGQTSNQPQHF. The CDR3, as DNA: TGTGCCATCAGTGATCCGGGACAGACTAGCAATCAGCCCCAGCATTTT.

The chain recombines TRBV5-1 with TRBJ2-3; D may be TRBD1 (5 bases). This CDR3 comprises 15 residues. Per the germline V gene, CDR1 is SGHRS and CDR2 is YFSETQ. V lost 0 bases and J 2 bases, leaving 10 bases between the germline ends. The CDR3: CASSLDGAPTDTQYF. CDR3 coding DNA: TGCGCCAGCAGCTTGGATGGGGCCCCCACAGATACGCAGTATTTT.

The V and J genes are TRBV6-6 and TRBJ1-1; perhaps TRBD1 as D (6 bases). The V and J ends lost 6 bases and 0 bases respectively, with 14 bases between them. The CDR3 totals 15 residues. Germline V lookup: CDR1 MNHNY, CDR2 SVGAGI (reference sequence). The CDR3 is CASSSTTGLNTEAFF. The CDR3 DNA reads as TGTGCCAGCAGCTCAACCACAGGGTTGAACACTGAAGCTTTCTTT.

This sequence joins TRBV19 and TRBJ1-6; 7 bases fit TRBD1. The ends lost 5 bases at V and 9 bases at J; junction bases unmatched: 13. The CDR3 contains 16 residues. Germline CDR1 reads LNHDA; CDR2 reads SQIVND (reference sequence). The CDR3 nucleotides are TGTGCCAGTAGTGCAGCTCCGGGACAGTATGGTTCACCCCTCCACTTT. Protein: CASSAAPGQYGSPLHF.

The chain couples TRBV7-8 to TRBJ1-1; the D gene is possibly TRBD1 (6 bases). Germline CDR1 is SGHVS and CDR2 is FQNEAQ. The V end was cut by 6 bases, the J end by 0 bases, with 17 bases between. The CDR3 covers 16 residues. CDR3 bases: TGTGCCAGCAGTCAGGGCGGGGGGGCCATGAACACTGAAGCTTTCTTT. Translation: CASSQGGGAMNTEAFF.

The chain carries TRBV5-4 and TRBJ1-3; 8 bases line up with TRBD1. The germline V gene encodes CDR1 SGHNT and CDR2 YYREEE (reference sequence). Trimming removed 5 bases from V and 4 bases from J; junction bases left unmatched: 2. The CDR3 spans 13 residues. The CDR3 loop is CASRRTGGNTIYF. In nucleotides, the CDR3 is TGTGCCAGCAGGCGGACAGGGGGAAACACCATATATTTT.